This note documents a single T cell receptor (beta chain) sequence. Its antigen is currently unknown. Trimming removed 8 bases from V and 2 bases from J; junction bases left unmatched: 4. Germline V CDR1 and CDR2: MNHNS, SASEGT. This CDR3 spans 15 amino acids. The data were obtained in a study of shared clonotypes between healthy human individuals. Notes on the study in general: The small donor group covered limited genetic and exposure diversity. Despite large depth, sorted-subset datasets appeared incompletely sequenced.

Genomic DNA from each subset was divided evenly over several immunoSEQ plates. Methods used by the authors: Junction-only sequences produced by ImmunoSEQ had no quality scores, so filtering differed. TCRdb keeps only in-frame clones here, not all; method: immunoSEQ multiplex PCR. For V, J and clone size, that table is used; D and trimming come from the DNA. The repertoire has roughly 2,500,000 clones, 90% to 95% of them found once; the top ten carry 0.35% to 0.45%. The sequenced sample was naive CD4+ T cells from PBMCs. Subset defined: CD45RA+ positively selected. The TCR was taken from a man between 18 and 35 years old in good health. Some clones in this sample may be carry-over from other donors' samples. The chain employs TRBV6-1 and TRBJ2-1, with 12 bases identical to TRBD2. In nucleotides, the CDR3 is TGTGCCAGCGCGCGACTAGCGGGGGCCTACAATGAGCAGTTCTTC. It translates to CASARLAGAYNEQFF.